The clone carrying this TCR beta chain was seen more than once but under ten times. This CDR3 contains 13 residues. Germline V CDR1 and CDR2: MNHNS, SASEGT. Trimming pared 3 bases from V and 7 bases from J, leaving 13 bases between. These data come from a study of cytomegalovirus exposure and HLA in healthy donors. The repertoire was sequenced with immunoSEQ multiplex PCR; TCRdb's copy has only in-frame clones and lacks some. The profile shows roughly 270,000 clones, approximately 87% of them singletons. Sequencing was performed on PBMCs. This chain joins TRBV6-1 and TRBJ2-7; TRBD1 is a possible D gene (6 bases). The sequence was collected from a woman aged 18-30 years in good health and CMV-seronegative. CDR3 loop: CASSDRQGQEQYF. The CDR3 DNA reads as TGTGCCAGCAGTGATCGCCAGGGGCAAGAGCAGTACTTC.